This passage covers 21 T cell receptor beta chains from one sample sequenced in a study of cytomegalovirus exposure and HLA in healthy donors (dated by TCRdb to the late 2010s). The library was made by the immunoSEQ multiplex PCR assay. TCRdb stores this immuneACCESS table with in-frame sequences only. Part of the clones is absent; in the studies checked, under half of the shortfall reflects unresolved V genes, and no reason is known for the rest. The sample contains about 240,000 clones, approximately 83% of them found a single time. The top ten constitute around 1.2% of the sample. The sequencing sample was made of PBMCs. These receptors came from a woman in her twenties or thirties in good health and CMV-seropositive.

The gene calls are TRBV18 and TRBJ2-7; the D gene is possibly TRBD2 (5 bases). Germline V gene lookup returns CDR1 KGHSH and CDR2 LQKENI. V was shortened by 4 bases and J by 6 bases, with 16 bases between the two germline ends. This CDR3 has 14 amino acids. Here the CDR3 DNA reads TGTGCCAGCTCACTTGACCGCGGGCCTGGCGAGCAGTACTTC. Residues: CASSLDRGPGEQYF.

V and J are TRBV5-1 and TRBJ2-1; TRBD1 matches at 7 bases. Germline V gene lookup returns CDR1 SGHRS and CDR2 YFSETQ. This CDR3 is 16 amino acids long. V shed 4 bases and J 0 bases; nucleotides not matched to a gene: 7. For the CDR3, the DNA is TGCGCCAGCAGCATAGGACAGGCGCGCTCCTACAATGAGCAGTTCTTC. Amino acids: CASSIGQARSYNEQFF. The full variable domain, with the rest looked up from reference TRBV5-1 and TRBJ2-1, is KAGVTQTPRYLIKTRGQQVTLSCSPISGHRSVSWYQQTPGQGLQFLFEYFSETQRNKGNFPGRFSGRQFSNSRSEMNVSTLELGDSALYLCASSIGQARSYNEQFFGPGTRLTVL.

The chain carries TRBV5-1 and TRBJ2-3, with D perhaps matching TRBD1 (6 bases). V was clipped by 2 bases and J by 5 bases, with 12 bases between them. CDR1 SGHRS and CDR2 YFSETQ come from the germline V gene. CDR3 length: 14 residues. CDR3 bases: TGCGCCAGCAGCTTCTGGGGGCAGCAAGATACGCAGTATTTT. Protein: CASSFWGQQDTQYF.

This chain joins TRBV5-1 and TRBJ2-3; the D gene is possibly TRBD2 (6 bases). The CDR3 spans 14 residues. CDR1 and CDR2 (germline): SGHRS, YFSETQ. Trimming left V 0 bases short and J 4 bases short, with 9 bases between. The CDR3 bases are TGCGCCAGCAGCTTGGGGCGGGAAGCAGATACGCAGTATTTT. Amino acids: CASSLGREADTQYF.

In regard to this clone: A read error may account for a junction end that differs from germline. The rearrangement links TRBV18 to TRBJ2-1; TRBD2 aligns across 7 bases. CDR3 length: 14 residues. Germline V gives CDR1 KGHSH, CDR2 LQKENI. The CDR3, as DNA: TGTGCCAGCTCGCCACCGACTAGCCTTTCTGAGCAGTTCTTC. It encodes CASSPPTSLSEQFF.

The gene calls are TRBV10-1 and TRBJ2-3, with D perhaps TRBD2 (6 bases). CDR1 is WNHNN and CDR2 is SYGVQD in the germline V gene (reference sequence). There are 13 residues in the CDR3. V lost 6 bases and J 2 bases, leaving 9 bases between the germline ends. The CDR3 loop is CASSRLVTDTQYF. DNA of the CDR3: TGCGCCAGCAGCCGACTAGTCACAGATACGCAGTATTTT.

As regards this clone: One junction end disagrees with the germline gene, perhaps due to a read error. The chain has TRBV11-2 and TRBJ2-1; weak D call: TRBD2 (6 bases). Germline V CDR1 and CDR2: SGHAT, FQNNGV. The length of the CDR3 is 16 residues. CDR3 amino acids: CASSLRTAGSFNEQFF. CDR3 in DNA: TGTGCCAGCAGCTTACGGACGGCGGGATCCTTCAATGAGCAGTTCTTC.

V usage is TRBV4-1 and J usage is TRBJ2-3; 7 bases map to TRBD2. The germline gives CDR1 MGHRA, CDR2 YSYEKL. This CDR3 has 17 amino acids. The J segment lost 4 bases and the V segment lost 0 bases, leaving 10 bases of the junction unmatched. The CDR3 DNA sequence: TGCGCCAGCAGCCAAGATCCTGGCGGGGGATTTTCAGATACGCAGTATTTT. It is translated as CASSQDPGGGFSDTQYF.

This CDR3 is CASSTAGQERPGELFF. The CDR3 DNA is TGTGCCAGCAGCACAGCGGGACAAGAACGGCCCGGGGAGCTGTTTTTT. The rearrangement links TRBV7-9 to TRBJ2-2; D is perhaps TRBD2 (7 bases). V lost 5 bases and J lost 6, with 19 bases in between. Germline CDR1 is SEHNR and CDR2 is FQNEAQ (reference sequence). The length of the CDR3 is 16 residues.

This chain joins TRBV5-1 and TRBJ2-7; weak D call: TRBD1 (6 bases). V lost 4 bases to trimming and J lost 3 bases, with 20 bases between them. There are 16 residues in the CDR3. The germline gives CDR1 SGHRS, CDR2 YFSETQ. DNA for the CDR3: TGCGCCAGCAGCGATGATACAGGGAAGGTTGTCTACGAGCAGTACTTC. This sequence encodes CASSDDTGKVVYEQYF.

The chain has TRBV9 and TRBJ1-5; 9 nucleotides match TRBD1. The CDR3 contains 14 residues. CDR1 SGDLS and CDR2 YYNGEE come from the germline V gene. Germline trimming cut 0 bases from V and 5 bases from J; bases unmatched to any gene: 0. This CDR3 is CASSVGQGDQPQHF. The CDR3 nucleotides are TGTGCCAGCAGCGTAGGACAGGGGGATCAGCCCCAGCATTTT.

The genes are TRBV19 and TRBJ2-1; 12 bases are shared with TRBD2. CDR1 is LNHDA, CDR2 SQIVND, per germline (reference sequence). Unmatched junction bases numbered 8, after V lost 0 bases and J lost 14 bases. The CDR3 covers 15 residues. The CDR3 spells CASSIDSTSGSQKFF. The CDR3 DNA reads TGTGCCAGTAGTATAGACTCGACTAGCGGGAGTCAAAAGTTCTTC.

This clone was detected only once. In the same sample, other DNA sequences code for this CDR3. CDR3 nucleotides: TGTGCCAGCAGTCCAGGGACAGGAGTTTACGAGCAGTACTTC. Its translation is CASSPGTGVYEQYF. The chain is built from TRBV27 and TRBJ2-7; 8 bases are a match to TRBD1. Trimming took 5 bases from V and 4 from J; bases not matched to a gene: 7. Germline lookup yields CDR1 MNHEY and CDR2 SMNVEV (reference sequence). This CDR3 has 14 residues.

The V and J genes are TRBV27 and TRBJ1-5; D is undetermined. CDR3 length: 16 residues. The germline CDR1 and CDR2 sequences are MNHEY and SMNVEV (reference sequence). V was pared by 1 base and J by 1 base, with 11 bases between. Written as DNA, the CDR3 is TGTGCCAGCAGTTTATTCTCCCTGGAGAGCAATCAGCCCCAGCATTTT. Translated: CASSLFSLESNQPQHF.

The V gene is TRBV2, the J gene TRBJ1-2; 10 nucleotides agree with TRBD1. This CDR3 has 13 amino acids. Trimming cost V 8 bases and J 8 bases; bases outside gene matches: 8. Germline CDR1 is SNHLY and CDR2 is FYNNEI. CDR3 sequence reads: CASRDRGPSGYTF. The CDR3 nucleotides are TGTGCCAGCCGCGACAGGGGGCCCTCAGGCTACACCTTC.

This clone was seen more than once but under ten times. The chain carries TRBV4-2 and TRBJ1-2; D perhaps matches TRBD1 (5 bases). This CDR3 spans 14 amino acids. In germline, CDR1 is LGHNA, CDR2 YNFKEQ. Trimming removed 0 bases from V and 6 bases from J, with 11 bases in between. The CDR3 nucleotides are TGTGCCAGCAGCCAAGATAGGCCGGGGGATGGCTACACCTTC. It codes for CASSQDRPGDGYTF.

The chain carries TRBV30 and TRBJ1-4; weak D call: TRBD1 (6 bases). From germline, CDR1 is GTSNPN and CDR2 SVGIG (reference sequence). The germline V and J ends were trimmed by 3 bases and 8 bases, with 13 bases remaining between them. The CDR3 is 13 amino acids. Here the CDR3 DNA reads TGTGCCTGGAGCCTCGGACAGACCGAAAAACTGTTTTTT. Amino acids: CAWSLGQTEKLFF.

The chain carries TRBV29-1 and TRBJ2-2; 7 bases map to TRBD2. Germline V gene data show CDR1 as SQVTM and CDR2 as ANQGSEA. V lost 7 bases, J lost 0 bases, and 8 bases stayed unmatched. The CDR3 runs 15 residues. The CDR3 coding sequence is TGCAGCGGGGGGTGGACTAGTGCGAACACCGGGGAGCTGTTTTTT. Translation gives CSGGWTSANTGELFF.

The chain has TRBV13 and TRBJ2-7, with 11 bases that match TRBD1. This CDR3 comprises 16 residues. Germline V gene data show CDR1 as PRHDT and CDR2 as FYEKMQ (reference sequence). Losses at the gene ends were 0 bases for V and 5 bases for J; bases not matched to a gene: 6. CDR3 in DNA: TGTGCCAGCAGCTTAGGTACCCGGGACAGGGGGGACGAGCAGTACTTC. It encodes CASSLGTRDRGDEQYF.

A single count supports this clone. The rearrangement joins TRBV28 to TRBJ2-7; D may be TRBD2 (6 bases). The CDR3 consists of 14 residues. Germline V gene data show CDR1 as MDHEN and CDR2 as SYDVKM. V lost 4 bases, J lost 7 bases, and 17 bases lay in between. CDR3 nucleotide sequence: TGTGCCAGCAGTTCCCCGGGACTCCCAGGGGAGCAGTACTTC. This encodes CASSSPGLPGEQYF.

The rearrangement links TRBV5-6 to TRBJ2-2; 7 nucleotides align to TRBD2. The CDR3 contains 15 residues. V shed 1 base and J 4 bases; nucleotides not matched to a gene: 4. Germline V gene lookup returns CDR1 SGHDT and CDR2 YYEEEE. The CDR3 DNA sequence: TGTGCCAGCAGCTTGAGGGGACTAACCACCGGGGAGCTGTTTTTT. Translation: CASSLRGLTTGELFF.